This TCR beta chain was identified during a study of blood T cell repertoires in COVID-19. Study-level information: Acute-phase and convalescent COVID-19 samples originated in the United States, Italy and Spain.

Some clones are missing from TCRdb's copy, which holds only in-frame ones; the method was immunoSEQ multiplex PCR. The table has more than 95,000 clones, approximately 81% seen once; the top ten hold 3.8%. The sequencing sample was made of peripheral blood. This sequence was found in a woman aged 50 to 60 with acute or convalescent COVID-19.

The CDR3 nucleotides read TGTGCCAGCAGAGTACAGCAGCCCCAGCATTTT. As protein: CASRVQQPQHF. The chain carries TRBV12-3 or TRBV12-4 and TRBJ1-5; D gene ambiguous. The ends were cut back, 6 bases at V and 7 bases at J, with 7 bases in the middle. The CDR3 runs to 11 residues.